The 26 T cell receptor beta chains below come from one sample, sequenced in a study of blood T cell repertoires in COVID-19. Method: immunoSEQ multiplex PCR; TCRdb's copy keeps in-frame clones and lacks some. Counted here are a few hundred thousand clones, nearly 90% occurring once; the ten biggest clones make up around 12%. The specimen sequenced was peripheral blood. These receptors all come from a woman aged 18-35 years who had recovered from COVID-19.

This rearrangement joins TRBV5-6 to TRBJ2-2, with TRBD2 as a possible D gene (5 bases). Trimming stripped 2 bases from V and 1 base from J, with 9 bases between. The CDR3 is made up of 15 amino acids. The V gene's germline CDR1 is SGHDT and CDR2 YYEEEE. The CDR3 DNA reads TGTGCCAGCAGCTTCGGACTGGGGAACACCGGGGAGCTGTTTTTT. It translates to CASSFGLGNTGELFF.

This chain connects TRBV5-5 to TRBJ1-1, with a possible D match to TRBD1 (6 bases). V was clipped by 4 bases and J by 5 bases, with 12 bases between them. There are 13 residues in the CDR3. Per germline, CDR1 SGHKS and CDR2 YYEKEE (reference sequence). This CDR3 is CASSVTGQTEAFF. DNA of the CDR3: TGTGCCAGCAGCGTGACAGGTCAGACTGAAGCTTTCTTT.

The rearrangement joins TRBV18 to TRBJ1-1; D is perhaps TRBD1 (5 bases). The germline gives CDR1 KGHSH, CDR2 LQKENI. With 3 bases removed from V and 1 base from J, the gap between germline ends came to 15 bases. The CDR3 is 16 amino acids. The CDR3 DNA reads TGTGCCAGCTCACCGGATATAGGCACAGGGAACACTGAAGCTTTCTTT. It is translated as CASSPDIGTGNTEAFF.

The J gene is TRBJ1-6, the V gene TRBV6-1; D not resolved. V was clipped by 3 bases and J by 0 bases, with 6 bases between them. CDR3 size: 15 residues. Per the germline V gene, CDR1 is MNHNS and CDR2 is SASEGT. CDR3 loop: CASSDWSSYNSPLHF. DNA of the CDR3: TGTGCCAGCAGTGATTGGAGCTCCTATAATTCACCCCTCCACTTT.

The chain has TRBV30 and TRBJ1-2; D gene uncertain. Trimming took off 8 bases at V and 9 bases at J, with 19 bases between the two ends. The CDR3 has 12 residues. In germline, CDR1 is GTSNPN, CDR2 SVGIG (reference sequence). The CDR3 DNA sequence: TGTGCCGTATGGCGACTGTCTGAAAGCTACACCTTC. This encodes CAVWRLSESYTF.

The chain carries TRBV27 and TRBJ1-1; a possible D gene is TRBD1 (6 bases). V was shortened by 6 bases and J by 5 bases, with 13 bases between the two germline ends. Germline CDR1 is MNHEY and CDR2 is SMNVEV (reference sequence). This CDR3 region has 13 residues. The CDR3 DNA reads TGTGCCAGCAGCGGGGGGCAGATTACTGAAGCTTTCTTT. Translated: CASSGGQITEAFF.

The J gene is TRBJ2-6, the V gene TRBV7-2; TRBD2 might be the D (6 bases). Trimming took 1 base from V and 2 from J, leaving 9 bases between them. The CDR3 loop spans 16 amino acids. Germline V gives CDR1 SGHTA, CDR2 FQGNSA. This CDR3 is CASSLGGGPGANVLTF. CDR3 DNA: TGTGCCAGCAGCTTAGGTGGAGGGCCTGGGGCCAACGTCCTGACTTTC.

Concerning this clone itself: Distinct nucleotide sequences in the sample also encode this CDR3. The V gene is TRBV5-1, the J gene TRBJ2-2; D possibly corresponds to TRBD2 (7 bases). CDR1 is SGHRS and CDR2 is YFSETQ in the germline V gene. Trimming took off 4 bases at V and 3 bases at J, with 16 bases between the two ends. The length of the CDR3 is 16 residues. CDR3 protein: CASSPEGGPYTGELFF. CDR3 sequence (DNA): TGCGCCAGCAGCCCGGAGGGGGGGCCGTACACCGGGGAGCTGTTTTTT.

The genes are TRBV27 and TRBJ2-7, with 9 bases fitting TRBD1. The CDR3 has 15 residues. CDR1 MNHEY and CDR2 SMNVEV come from the germline V gene (reference sequence). V dropped 0 bases and J dropped 3; count of bases not matched to a gene: 3. CDR3 sequence: CASSLSPGQGYEQYF. The CDR3 bases are TGTGCCAGCAGTTTATCGCCGGGACAGGGCTACGAGCAGTACTTC.

This rearrangement joins TRBV29-1 to TRBJ1-3, with D perhaps matching TRBD1 (6 bases). CDR3 length: 16 residues. V was shortened by 4 bases and J by 1 base, with 17 bases between the two germline ends. Germline V gene lookup returns CDR1 SQVTM and CDR2 ANQGSEA. The CDR3 DNA sequence: TGCAGCGTTGTTGTTTTGGGGGCAGGTTCTGGAAACACCATATATTTT. Translating it yields CSVVVLGAGSGNTIYF.

This chain connects TRBV6-2 or TRBV6-3 to TRBJ2-1; 7 nucleotides agree with TRBD2. With 1 base clipped from V and 10 bases from J, the junction kept 7 bases outside the gene matches. Germline V gene data show CDR1 as MNHEY and CDR2 as SVGEGT. The CDR3 is 14 amino acids. CDR3: CASSYWTRSDEQFF. CDR3 DNA: TGTGCCAGCAGTTACTGGACTAGAAGCGACGAGCAGTTCTTC.

The chain links TRBV29-1 to TRBJ2-3, with TRBD1 matching over 11 bases. Germline trimming cut 4 bases from V and 3 bases from J; bases unmatched to any gene: 3. Germline V gene data show CDR1 as SQVTM and CDR2 as ANQGSEA. The CDR3 has 14 amino acids. CDR3 coding DNA: TGCAGCGTTGGGGACAGGGGGTCGACAGATACGCAGTATTTT. It translates to CSVGDRGSTDTQYF.

The J gene is TRBJ2-7, the V gene TRBV25-1; D not certain. The germline V gene encodes CDR1 MGHDK and CDR2 SYGVNS. The CDR3 consists of 11 residues. Trimming left V 4 bases short and J 6 bases short, with 7 bases between. CDR3 in DNA: TGTGCCAGCAGTGTCTGGGCCGAGCAGTACTTC. Its translation: CASSVWAEQYF.

This clone occurred a few times. This chain joins TRBV3-1 (or the pseudogene TRBV3-2) and TRBJ2-7; 7 positions agree with TRBD2. In germline, CDR1 is LGHDT, CDR2 YNNKEL (reference sequence). This CDR3 comprises 16 residues. The V and J ends lost 1 base and 4 bases, in that order; junction bases with no gene match: 10. CDR3 amino acids: CASSQGRSASGYEQYF. In DNA form, the CDR3 reads TGTGCCAGCAGCCAAGGGAGGTCTGCTAGCGGATACGAGCAGTACTTC.

The chain carries TRBV18 and TRBJ2-5; 7 nucleotides agree with TRBD1. The V gene end was trimmed by 5 bases and the J gene end by 2 bases; junction bases not matched to a gene: 11. CDR1 and CDR2 from the germline V gene are KGHSH and LQKENI. This CDR3 is 16 amino acids long. The CDR3 region is CASSARQDRLQETQYF. CDR3 coding DNA: TGTGCCAGCTCAGCAAGGCAGGACAGGCTACAAGAGACCCAGTACTTC.

The rearrangement uses TRBV5-1 and TRBJ2-1; possible D gene TRBD2, 6 bases. V lost 7 bases, J lost 9 bases, and 14 bases lay in between. CDR3 length: 12 residues. CDR1 is SGHRS, CDR2 YFSETQ, per germline. CDR3 residues: CASRSGDGEQFF. CDR3 DNA sequence: TGCGCCAGCCGATCGGGAGACGGTGAGCAGTTCTTC. The whole variable domain, filled in from reference TRBV5-1 and TRBJ2-1, reads KAGVTQTPRYLIKTRGQQVTLSCSPISGHRSVSWYQQTPGQGLQFLFEYFSETQRNKGNFPGRFSGRQFSNSRSEMNVSTLELGDSALYLCASRSGDGEQFFGPGTRLTVL.

The chain links TRBV7-3 to TRBJ2-7, with TRBD1 as a possible D gene (7 bases). Trimming removed 5 bases at V and 6 bases at J, with 14 bases between. The length of the CDR3 is 13 residues. Germline V gives CDR1 SGHTA, CDR2 FQGTGA. CDR3 nucleotides: TGTGCCAGCAGCCCCGGGACAGCGGGCGAGCAGTACTTC. Its translation: CASSPGTAGEQYF.

The chain is built from TRBV11-3 and TRBJ2-7; D is unresolved. The V end was cut by 5 bases, the J end by 3 bases, with 14 bases between. Germline values: CDR1 SGHNT, CDR2 YENEEA. The CDR3 runs 14 residues. The CDR3 DNA is TGTGCCAGCAGCCCTACAGACGGAATCTACGAGCAGTACTTC. It translates to CASSPTDGIYEQYF.

This clone was seen only a few times. The chain joins TRBV28 to TRBJ2-7; D might be TRBD2 (5 bases). Germline CDR1 MDHEN, CDR2 SYDVKM. The CDR3 is 14 residues long. V dropped 4 bases and J dropped 1 base, with 11 bases sitting between them. CDR3 region: CASSSFGVSYEQYF. The CDR3, as DNA: TGTGCCAGCAGTTCGTTCGGGGTGTCCTACGAGCAGTACTTC.

The V call is TRBV28, the J call TRBJ2-3; 9 nucleotides align to TRBD2. The junction had 6 bases not matched to a gene; V was cut back by 2 bases and J by 9 bases. The CDR3 extends over 14 amino acids. Germline V gene sequence: CDR1 MDHEN, CDR2 SYDVKM. CDR3 protein: CASSLRREGGTQYF. Here the CDR3 DNA reads TGTGCCAGCAGTTTAAGGCGGGAGGGAGGCACGCAGTATTTT.

This clone was seen once. The rearrangement joins TRBV13 to TRBJ2-1; 11 bases are a match to TRBD2. The CDR3 extends over 16 amino acids. Germline CDR1 PRHDT, CDR2 FYEKMQ (reference sequence). Trimming took 0 bases from V and 5 from J; bases not matched to a gene: 3. CDR3 sequence (DNA): TGTGCCAGCAGCTTAGGCCGACTAGCGGGAAACAATGAGCAGTTCTTC. Its translation: CASSLGRLAGNNEQFF.

This clone was counted only a few times. The genes are TRBV19 and TRBJ1-2; 12 bases are shared with TRBD1. In germline, CDR1 is LNHDA, CDR2 SQIVND (reference sequence). The CDR3 spans 17 residues. V dropped 5 bases and J dropped 5; count of bases not matched to a gene: 12. For the CDR3, the DNA is TGTGCCAGTAGTGTCGCCGGGACAGGGGGCTCCCTATATGGCTACACCTTC. It encodes CASSVAGTGGSLYGYTF.

The rearrangement joins TRBV4-3 to TRBJ2-2, with 11 bases matching TRBD2. The germline V gene has CDR1 LGHNA and CDR2 YSLEER. The CDR3 runs to 18 residues. V was pared by 0 bases and J by 1 base, with 4 bases of the junction left unmatched. The CDR3: CASSQDLLAGENTGELFF. The CDR3 DNA follows: TGCGCCAGCAGCCAAGACTTACTAGCGGGAGAGAACACCGGGGAGCTGTTTTTT.

This clone was recorded once. The rearrangement uses TRBV13 and TRBJ1-3; D not certain. The germline V gene has CDR1 PRHDT and CDR2 FYEKMQ (reference sequence). The V end was cut by 6 bases, the J end by 0 bases, with 15 bases between. This CDR3 region has 16 residues. The CDR3 nucleotides are TGTGCCAGCAGTCGCCTTTTAACAGACTCTGGAAACACCATATATTTT. Residues: CASSRLLTDSGNTIYF.

The V gene is TRBV5-1, the J gene TRBJ2-2; TRBD2 matches at 7 bases. Germline V CDR1 and CDR2: SGHRS, YFSETQ. The CDR3 consists of 18 residues. V lost 4 bases to trimming and J lost 0 bases; unmatched junction nucleotides: 12. The CDR3: CASSPRFGGTANTGELFF. CDR3 nucleotide sequence: TGCGCCAGCAGCCCGCGCTTCGGGGGGACTGCGAACACCGGGGAGCTGTTTTTT. Looking up the rest from reference TRBV5-1 and TRBJ2-2 gives the full variable domain: KAGVTQTPRYLIKTRGQQVTLSCSPISGHRSVSWYQQTPGQGLQFLFEYFSETQRNKGNFPGRFSGRQFSNSRSEMNVSTLELGDSALYLCASSPRFGGTANTGELFFGEGSRLTVL.

The chain recombines TRBV3-1 (or the pseudogene TRBV3-2) with TRBJ2-5; 13 bases are a match to TRBD2. From germline, CDR1 is LGHDT and CDR2 YNNKEL (reference sequence). Trimming took 4 bases from V and 5 from J; bases not matched to a gene: 4. This CDR3 is built from 15 residues. As DNA, the CDR3 is TGTGCCAGCAGCCCCTGGACTAGCGGGAGTGAGACCCAGTACTTC. Protein sequence: CASSPWTSGSETQYF.